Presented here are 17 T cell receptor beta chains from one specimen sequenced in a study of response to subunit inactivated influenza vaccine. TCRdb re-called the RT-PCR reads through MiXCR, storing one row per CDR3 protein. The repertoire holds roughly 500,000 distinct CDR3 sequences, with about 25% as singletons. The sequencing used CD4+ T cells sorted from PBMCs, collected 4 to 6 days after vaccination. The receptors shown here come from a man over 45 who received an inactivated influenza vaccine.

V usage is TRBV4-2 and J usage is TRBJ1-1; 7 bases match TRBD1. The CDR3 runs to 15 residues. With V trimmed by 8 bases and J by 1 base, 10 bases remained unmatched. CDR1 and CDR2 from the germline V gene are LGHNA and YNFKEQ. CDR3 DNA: TGTGCCAGCGGTTCTGTCGGGACAGCGAACACTGAAGCTTTCTTT. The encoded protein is CASGSVGTANTEAFF.

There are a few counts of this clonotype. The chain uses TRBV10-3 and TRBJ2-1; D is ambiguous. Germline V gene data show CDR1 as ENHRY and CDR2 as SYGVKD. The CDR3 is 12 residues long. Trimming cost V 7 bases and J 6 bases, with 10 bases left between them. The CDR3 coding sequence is TGTGCCATCAATGGGGATGCCAATGAGCAGTTCTTC. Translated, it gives CAINGDANEQFF.

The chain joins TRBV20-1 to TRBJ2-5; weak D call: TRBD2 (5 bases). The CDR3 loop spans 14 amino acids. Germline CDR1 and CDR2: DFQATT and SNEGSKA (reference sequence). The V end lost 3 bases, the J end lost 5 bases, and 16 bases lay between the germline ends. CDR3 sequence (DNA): TGCAGTGCTAGGGCGGGTGCCCCCAGTGAGACCCAGTACTTC. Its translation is CSARAGAPSETQYF.

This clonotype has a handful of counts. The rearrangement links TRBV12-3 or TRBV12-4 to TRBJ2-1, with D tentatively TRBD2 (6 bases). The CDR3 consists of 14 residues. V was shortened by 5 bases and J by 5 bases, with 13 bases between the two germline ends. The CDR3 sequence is CASSRLGGDNEQFF. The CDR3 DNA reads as TGTGCCAGCAGTAGACTAGGAGGGGACAATGAGCAGTTCTTC.

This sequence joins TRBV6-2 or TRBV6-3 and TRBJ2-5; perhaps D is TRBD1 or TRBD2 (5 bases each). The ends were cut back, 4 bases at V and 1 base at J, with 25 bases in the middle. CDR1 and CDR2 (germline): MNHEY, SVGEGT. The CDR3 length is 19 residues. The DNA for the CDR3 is TGTGCCAGCAGTTTTGTCTCCGGGACCCCATTCGCCCCCCAAGAGACCCAGTACTTC. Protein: CASSFVSGTPFAPQETQYF.

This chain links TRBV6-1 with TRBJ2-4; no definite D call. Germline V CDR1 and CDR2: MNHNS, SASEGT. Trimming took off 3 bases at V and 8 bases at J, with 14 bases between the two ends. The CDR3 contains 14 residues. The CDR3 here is CASSDILSSDIQYF. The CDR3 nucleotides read TGTGCCAGCAGTGATATTTTGAGTTCAGACATTCAGTACTTC.

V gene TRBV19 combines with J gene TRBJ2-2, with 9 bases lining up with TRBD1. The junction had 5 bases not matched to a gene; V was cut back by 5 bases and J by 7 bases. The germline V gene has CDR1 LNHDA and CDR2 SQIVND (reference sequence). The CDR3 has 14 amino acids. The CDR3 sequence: CASSGNRGRGELFF. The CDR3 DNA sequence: TGTGCCAGTAGTGGAAACAGGGGGCGCGGGGAGCTGTTTTTT.

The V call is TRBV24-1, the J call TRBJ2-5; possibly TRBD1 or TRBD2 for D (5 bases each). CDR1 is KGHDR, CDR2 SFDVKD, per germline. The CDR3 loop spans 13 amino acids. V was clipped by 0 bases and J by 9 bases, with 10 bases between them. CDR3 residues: CATSDLARGAQYF. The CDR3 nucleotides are TGTGCCACCAGTGATTTGGCCCGAGGGGCCCAGTACTTC.

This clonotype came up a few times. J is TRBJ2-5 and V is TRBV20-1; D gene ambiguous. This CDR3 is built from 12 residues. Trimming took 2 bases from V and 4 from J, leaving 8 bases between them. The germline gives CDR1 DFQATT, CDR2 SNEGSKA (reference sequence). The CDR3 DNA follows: TGCAGTGCTAGAAGCCCTGGAGAGACCCAGTACTTC. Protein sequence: CSARSPGETQYF.

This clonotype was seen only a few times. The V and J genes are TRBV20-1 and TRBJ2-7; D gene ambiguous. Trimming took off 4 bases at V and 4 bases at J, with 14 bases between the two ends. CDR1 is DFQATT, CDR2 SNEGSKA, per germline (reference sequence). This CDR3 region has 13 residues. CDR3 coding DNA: TGCAGTGCTACATCTCCCCCAAAATACGAGCAGTACTTC. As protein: CSATSPPKYEQYF.

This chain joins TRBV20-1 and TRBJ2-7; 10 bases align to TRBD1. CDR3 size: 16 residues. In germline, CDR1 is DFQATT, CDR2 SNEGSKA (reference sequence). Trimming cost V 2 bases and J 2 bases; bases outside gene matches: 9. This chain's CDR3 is CSARPITGTGAYEQYF. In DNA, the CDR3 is TGCAGTGCTAGACCGATTACCGGGACAGGGGCCTACGAGCAGTACTTC.

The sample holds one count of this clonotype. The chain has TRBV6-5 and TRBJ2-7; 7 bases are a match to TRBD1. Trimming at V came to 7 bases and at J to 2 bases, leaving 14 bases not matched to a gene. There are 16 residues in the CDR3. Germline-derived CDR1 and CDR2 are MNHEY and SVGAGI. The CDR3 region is CASNSAMVGGTYEQYF. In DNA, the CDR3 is TGTGCCAGCAATTCCGCTATGGTAGGGGGCACCTACGAGCAGTACTTC.

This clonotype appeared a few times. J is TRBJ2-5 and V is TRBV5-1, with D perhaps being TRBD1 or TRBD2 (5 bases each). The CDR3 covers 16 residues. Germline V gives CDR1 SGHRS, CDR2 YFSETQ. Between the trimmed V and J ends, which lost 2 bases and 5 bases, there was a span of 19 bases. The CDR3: CASSFSDPGSGETQYF. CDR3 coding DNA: TGCGCCAGCAGCTTTTCCGATCCGGGGTCAGGGGAGACCCAGTACTTC.

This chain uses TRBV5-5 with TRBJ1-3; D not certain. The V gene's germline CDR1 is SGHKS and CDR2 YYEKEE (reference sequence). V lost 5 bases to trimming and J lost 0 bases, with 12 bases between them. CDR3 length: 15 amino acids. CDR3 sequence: CASRMQSGSGNTIYF. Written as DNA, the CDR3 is TGTGCCAGCAGGATGCAAAGTGGCTCTGGAAACACCATATATTTT.

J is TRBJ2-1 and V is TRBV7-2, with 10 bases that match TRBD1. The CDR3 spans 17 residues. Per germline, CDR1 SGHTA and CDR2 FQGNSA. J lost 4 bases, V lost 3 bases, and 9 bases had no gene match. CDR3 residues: CASSFRLTGGPYNEQFF. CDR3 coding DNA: TGTGCCAGCAGCTTTCGTTTGACAGGGGGCCCTTACAATGAGCAGTTCTTC.

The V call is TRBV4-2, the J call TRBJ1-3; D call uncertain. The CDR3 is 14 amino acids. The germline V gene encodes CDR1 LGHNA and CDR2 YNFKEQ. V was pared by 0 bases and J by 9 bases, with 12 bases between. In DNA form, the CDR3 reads TGTGCCAGCAGCCAAGATGCAGCCGACACCACCATATATTTT. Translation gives CASSQDAADTTIYF.

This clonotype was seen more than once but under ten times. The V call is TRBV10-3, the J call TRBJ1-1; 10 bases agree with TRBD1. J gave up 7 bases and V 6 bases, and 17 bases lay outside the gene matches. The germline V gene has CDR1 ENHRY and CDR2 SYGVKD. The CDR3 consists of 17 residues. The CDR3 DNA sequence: TGTGCCATCAGCCCCTTTGGGGTGGGACAGGGGTTACATGAAGCTTTCTTT. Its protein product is CAISPFGVGQGLHEAFF.